This T cell receptor (beta chain) is drawn from a study of tissue T cells after allogeneic stem cell transplantation. The method was immunoSEQ multiplex PCR; TCRdb's version includes in-frame clones alone and lacks a portion of them. The data hold about 24,000 clones, with about 70% observed a single time. Study results and caveats: Anatomically similar tissues had similar TCR repertoires within each patient. The patient cohort was small and clinically heterogeneous, with limited sampling depth. Which tissue TCRs were alloreactive or antigen-specific was not determined. Some clones might be persisting host cells.

Non-transplant comparator patients with other cancers had at least five gastrointestinal samples and no known gastrointestinal disease. This clone was seen only a few times. Its antigen remains unidentified. This CDR3 is also generated by other DNA sequences in the sample. This TCR was sampled from a female donor older than 55 with lung cancer. The source was tissue from the ileum, collected at autopsy.

The chain's CDR3 is CASRNDRGPGELFF. The CDR3 DNA reads TGTGCCAGCAGGAATGACAGGGGCCCCGGGGAGCTGTTTTTT. V is TRBV2 and J is TRBJ2-2; 8 nucleotides line up with TRBD1. The CDR3 contains 14 residues. Germline lookup yields CDR1 SNHLY and CDR2 FYNNEI. The trim removed 6 bases at V and 6 bases at J, leaving 6 bases unmatched.